Here is one TCR beta chain with its context. Antigen unknown. Sequencing in the ViraFEST assay came after antigen-specific CD4+ T cells had been expanded with viral peptide pools, which were used to stimulate PBMC. Upon completion of about 10 days in culture, CD4+ T cells were isolated. Nucleocapsid antibodies were negative in the vaccine recipients, who had never had SARS-CoV-2 infection. Clones were read by immunoSEQ multiplex PCR, and TCRdb kept only the in-frame ones, dropping some. This sample carries 40,000 to 50,000 clones, 77% of them seen once, and the ten largest clones take 2.5% to 3%. The data stem from a study of vaccination effects on CD4 cells after COVID-19. General study points: In healthy vaccinees, only 1 of 255 vaccine-induced clones cross-reacted with common cold coronaviruses.

In germline, CDR1 is SGHRS, CDR2 YFSETQ. V was shortened by 0 bases and J by 5 bases, with 11 bases between the two germline ends. The CDR3 spans 14 residues. The sequence was collected from a human donor who received a COVID-19 vaccine. The material sequenced was CD4+ T cells from PBMCs cultured with HCoV-NL63 spike peptides, taken before COVID-19 vaccination. This chain uses TRBV5-1 with TRBJ1-1, with D unresolved. CDR3 DNA: TGCGCCAGCAGCTTGGAGGGCCCCGGGACTGAAGCTTTCTTT. This sequence encodes CASSLEGPGTEAFF.